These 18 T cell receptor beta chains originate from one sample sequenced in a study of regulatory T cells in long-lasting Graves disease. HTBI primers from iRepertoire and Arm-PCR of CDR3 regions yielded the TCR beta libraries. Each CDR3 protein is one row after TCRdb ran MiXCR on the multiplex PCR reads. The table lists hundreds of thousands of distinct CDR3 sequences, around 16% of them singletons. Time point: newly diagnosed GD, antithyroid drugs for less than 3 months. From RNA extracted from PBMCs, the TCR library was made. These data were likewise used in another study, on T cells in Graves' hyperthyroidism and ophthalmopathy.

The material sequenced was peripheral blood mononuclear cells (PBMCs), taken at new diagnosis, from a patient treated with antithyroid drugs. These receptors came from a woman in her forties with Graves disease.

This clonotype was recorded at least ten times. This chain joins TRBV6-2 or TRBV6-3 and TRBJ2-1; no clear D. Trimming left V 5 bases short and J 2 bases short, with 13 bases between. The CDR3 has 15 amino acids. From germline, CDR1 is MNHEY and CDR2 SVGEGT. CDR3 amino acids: CASSLIADTYNEQFF. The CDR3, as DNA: TGTGCCAGCAGTCTGATAGCAGATACCTACAATGAGCAGTTCTTC.

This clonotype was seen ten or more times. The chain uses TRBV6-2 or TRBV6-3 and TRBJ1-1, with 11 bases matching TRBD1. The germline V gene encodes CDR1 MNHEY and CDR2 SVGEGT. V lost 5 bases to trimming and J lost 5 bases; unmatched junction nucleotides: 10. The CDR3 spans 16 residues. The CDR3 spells CASSPYTGTGGTEAFF. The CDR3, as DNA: TGTGCCAGCAGTCCATACACCGGGACAGGGGGGACTGAAGCTTTCTTT.

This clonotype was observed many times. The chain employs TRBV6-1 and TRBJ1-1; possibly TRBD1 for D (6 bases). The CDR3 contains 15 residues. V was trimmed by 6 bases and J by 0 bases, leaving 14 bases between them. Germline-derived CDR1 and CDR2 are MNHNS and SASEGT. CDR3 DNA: TGTGCCAGCAGACTCGGACAGTTGGTGAACACTGAAGCTTTCTTT. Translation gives CASRLGQLVNTEAFF.

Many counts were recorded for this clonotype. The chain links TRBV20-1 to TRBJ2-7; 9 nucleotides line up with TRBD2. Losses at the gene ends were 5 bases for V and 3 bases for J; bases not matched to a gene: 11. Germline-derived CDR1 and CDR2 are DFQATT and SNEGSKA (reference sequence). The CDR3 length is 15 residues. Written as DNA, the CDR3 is TGCAGTGCTGGGATCAAGCGGGAGGTATTCTACGAGCAGTACTTC. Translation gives CSAGIKREVFYEQYF.

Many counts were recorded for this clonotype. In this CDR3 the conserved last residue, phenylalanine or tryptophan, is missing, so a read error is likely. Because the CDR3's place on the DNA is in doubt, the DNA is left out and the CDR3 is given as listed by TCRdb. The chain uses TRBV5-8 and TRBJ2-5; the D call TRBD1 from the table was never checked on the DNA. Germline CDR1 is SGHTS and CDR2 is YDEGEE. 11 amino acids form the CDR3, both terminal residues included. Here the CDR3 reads CASSLEQGSPL.

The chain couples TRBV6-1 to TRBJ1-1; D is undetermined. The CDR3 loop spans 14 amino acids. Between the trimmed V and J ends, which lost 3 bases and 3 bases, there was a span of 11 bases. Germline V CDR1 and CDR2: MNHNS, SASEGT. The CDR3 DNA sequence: TGTGCCAGCAGTGACTTTTGTGTGGACACTGAAGCTTTCTTT. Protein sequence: CASSDFCVDTEAFF.

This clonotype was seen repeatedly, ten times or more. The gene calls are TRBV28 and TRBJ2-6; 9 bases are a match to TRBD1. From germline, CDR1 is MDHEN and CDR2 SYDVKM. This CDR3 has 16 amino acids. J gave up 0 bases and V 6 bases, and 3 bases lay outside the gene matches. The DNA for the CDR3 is TGTGCCAGCAGAACAGGGGGCTTCTCTGGGGCCAACGTCCTGACTTTC. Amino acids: CASRTGGFSGANVLTF.

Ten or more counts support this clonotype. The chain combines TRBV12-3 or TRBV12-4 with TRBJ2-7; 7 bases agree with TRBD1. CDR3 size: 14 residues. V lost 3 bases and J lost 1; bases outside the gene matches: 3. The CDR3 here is CASSFGTASYEQYF. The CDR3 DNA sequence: TGTGCCAGCAGTTTTGGGACAGCTTCCTACGAGCAGTACTTC.

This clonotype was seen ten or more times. The CDR3 DNA reads as TGTGCCAGCAGTACGGGGACTAGCGAACAAGAGACCCAGTACTTC. It yields the protein CASSTGTSEQETQYF. The chain recombines TRBV2 with TRBJ2-5; 10 bases map to TRBD2. The trim removed 5 bases at V and 2 bases at J, leaving 5 bases unmatched. The CDR3 extends over 15 amino acids. Germline assignment: CDR1 SNHLY and CDR2 FYNNEI.

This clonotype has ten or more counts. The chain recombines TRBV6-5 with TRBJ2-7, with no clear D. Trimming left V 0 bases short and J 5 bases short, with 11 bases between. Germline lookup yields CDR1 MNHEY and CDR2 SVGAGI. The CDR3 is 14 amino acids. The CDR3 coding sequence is TGTGCCAGCAGTTACTCCCCTAGTAGAGACGAGCAGTACTTC. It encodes CASSYSPSRDEQYF.

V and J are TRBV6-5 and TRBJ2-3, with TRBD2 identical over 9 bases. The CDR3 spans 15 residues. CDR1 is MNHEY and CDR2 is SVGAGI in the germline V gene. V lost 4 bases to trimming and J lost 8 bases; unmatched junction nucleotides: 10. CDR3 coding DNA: TGTGCCAGCAGTTTCACCGGGACTAGCAGTAGTACGCAGTATTTT. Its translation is CASSFTGTSSSTQYF.

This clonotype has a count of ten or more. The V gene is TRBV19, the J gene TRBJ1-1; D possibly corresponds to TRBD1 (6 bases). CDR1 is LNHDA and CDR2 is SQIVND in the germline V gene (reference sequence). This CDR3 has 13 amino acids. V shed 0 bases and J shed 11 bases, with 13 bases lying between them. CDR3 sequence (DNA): TGTGCCAGTAGTATAGATGTCACAGGGCGCGCTTTCTTT. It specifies CASSIDVTGRAFF.

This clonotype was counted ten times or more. The chain's CDR3 is CASSLGEGTGDNEQFF. As DNA, the CDR3 is TGTGCCAGCAGTTTAGGGGAGGGGACAGGGGACAATGAGCAGTTCTTC. The chain carries TRBV12-3 or TRBV12-4 and TRBJ2-1, with 10 bases aligning to TRBD1. J was trimmed by 5 bases and V by 1 base; bases with no gene match: 5. The CDR3 contains 16 residues.

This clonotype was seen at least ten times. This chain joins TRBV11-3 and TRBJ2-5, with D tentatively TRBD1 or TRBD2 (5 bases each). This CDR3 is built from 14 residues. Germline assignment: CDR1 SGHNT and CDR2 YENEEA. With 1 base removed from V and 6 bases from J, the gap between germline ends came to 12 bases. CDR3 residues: CASSLVGDRQTQYF. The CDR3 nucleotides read TGTGCCAGCAGCTTAGTGGGGGATCGACAGACCCAGTACTTC.

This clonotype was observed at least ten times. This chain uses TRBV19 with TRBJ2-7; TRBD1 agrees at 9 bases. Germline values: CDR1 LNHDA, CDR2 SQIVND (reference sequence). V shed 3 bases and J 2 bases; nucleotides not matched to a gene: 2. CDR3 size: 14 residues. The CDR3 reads CASSMGQGAYEQYF. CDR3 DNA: TGTGCCAGTAGTATGGGACAGGGTGCCTACGAGCAGTACTTC.

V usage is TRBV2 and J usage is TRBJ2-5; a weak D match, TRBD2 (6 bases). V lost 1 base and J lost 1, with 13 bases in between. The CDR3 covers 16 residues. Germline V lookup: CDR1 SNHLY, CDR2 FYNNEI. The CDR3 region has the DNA TGTGCCAGCAGTGAAGGGGGGGTAGCCCTCCAAGAGACCCAGTACTTC. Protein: CASSEGGVALQETQYF.

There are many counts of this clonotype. CDR3 nucleotide sequence: TGTGCCAGCAGTGAGGGGTACACAGATACGCAGTATTTT. Translating it yields CASSEGYTDTQYF. The chain carries TRBV25-1 and TRBJ2-3; D gene ambiguous. With 3 bases removed from V and 2 bases from J, the gap between germline ends came to 6 bases. CDR1 and CDR2 from the germline V gene are MGHDK and SYGVNS. CDR3 length: 13 amino acids.

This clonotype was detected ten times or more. The CDR3: CASGTPNYEQYF. Written as DNA, the CDR3 is TGTGCCAGCGGGACACCGAATTACGAGCAGTACTTC. The rearrangement uses TRBV18 and TRBJ2-7; D possibly corresponds to TRBD1 (6 bases). Trimming pared 8 bases from V and 4 bases from J, leaving 12 bases between. This CDR3 contains 12 residues. Germline V CDR1 and CDR2: KGHSH, LQKENI. The full variable domain, with the rest looked up from reference TRBV18 and TRBJ2-7, is NAGVMQNPRHLVRRRGQEARLRCSPMKGHSHVYWYRQLPEEGLKFMVYLQKENIIDESGMPKERFSAEFPKEGPSILRIQQVVRGDSAAYFCASGTPNYEQYFGPGTRLTVT.